Below are 3 T cell receptor beta chains sequenced from a single sample in a study of shared clonotypes between healthy human individuals. Sequencing used immunoSEQ multiplex PCR; TCRdb keeps in-frame clones, though not all of them. This sample yields about 470,000 clones, of which roughly 80% are seen a single time; roughly 13% belongs to the top ten. Sequencing was carried out using PBMCs. The receptors were sampled from a woman aged 40 to 50 in good health. Some clones in this sample may be carry-over from other donors' samples.

The rearrangement joins TRBV9 to TRBJ2-1; 12 bases match TRBD2. Germline V gene lookup returns CDR1 SGDLS and CDR2 YYNGEE. J gave up 4 bases and V 3 bases, and 5 bases lay outside the gene matches. CDR3 length: 16 residues. The CDR3 loop reads CASSGRLAGVYNEQFF. CDR3 sequence (DNA): TGTGCCAGCAGCGGCCGACTAGCGGGAGTATACAATGAGCAGTTCTTC.

V usage is TRBV11-2 and J usage is TRBJ2-3, with D hard to call. CDR1 is SGHAT and CDR2 is FQNNGV in the germline V gene. The CDR3 consists of 11 residues. V lost 3 bases, J lost 6 bases, and 4 bases lay in between. CDR3 DNA sequence: TGTGCCAGCAGCTTGCGGGATACGCAGTATTTT. Amino acid sequence: CASSLRDTQYF.

V usage is TRBV5-8 and J usage is TRBJ1-2; D unclear. V was clipped by 1 base and J by 2 bases, with 6 bases between them. Germline V gene lookup returns CDR1 SGHTS and CDR2 YDEGEE. The CDR3 has 13 amino acids. CDR3 DNA sequence: TGTGCCAGCAGCTTGTCAGCAAACTATGGCTACACCTTC. It encodes CASSLSANYGYTF.